The 8 T cell receptor beta chains in this list originate from one sample, sequenced in a study of blood T cell repertoires in COVID-19. Some clones are missing from TCRdb's copy, which holds only in-frame ones; the method was immunoSEQ multiplex PCR. The repertoire holds tens of thousands of clones, with approximately 79% as singletons. The sequencing input was peripheral blood. Receptor source: a human donor in a cohort sampled during active COVID-19.

V and J are TRBV5-6 and TRBJ1-1; TRBD1 is a possible D gene (5 bases). The V end lost 4 bases, the J end lost 1 base, and 11 bases lay between the germline ends. Germline CDR1 reads SGHDT; CDR2 reads YYEEEE. The CDR3 contains 14 residues. CDR3: CASSPPTGNTEAFF. The CDR3 DNA reads TGTGCCAGCAGCCCCCCTACAGGGAACACTGAAGCTTTCTTT.

The V gene is TRBV24-1, the J gene TRBJ2-2, with D possibly being TRBD2 (6 bases). Germline V gene data show CDR1 as KGHDR and CDR2 as SFDVKD. Trimming stripped 4 bases from V and 3 bases from J, with 11 bases between. The CDR3 runs 15 residues. The CDR3 bases are TGTGCCACCAGTGAAGGAGGGTGGGACACCGGGGAGCTGTTTTTT. Translating it yields CATSEGGWDTGELFF.

This sequence joins TRBV30 and TRBJ1-1; 7 bases match TRBD1. V was pared by 2 bases and J by 4 bases, with 4 bases of the junction left unmatched. The CDR3 covers 13 residues. Germline assignment: CDR1 GTSNPN and CDR2 SVGIG (reference sequence). CDR3: CAWSSGDSTEAFF. The CDR3 DNA follows: TGTGCCTGGAGTTCCGGGGACAGCACTGAAGCTTTCTTT.

The chain carries TRBV28 and TRBJ2-7; 8 positions agree with TRBD2. CDR1 is MDHEN, CDR2 SYDVKM, per germline. The CDR3 length is 14 residues. Trimming took 5 bases from V and 5 from J; bases not matched to a gene: 8. The CDR3 coding sequence is TGTGCCAGCAGTCCATCCGGGACTAGAGACGAGCAGTACTTC. Its protein is CASSPSGTRDEQYF.

The chain has TRBV5-6 and TRBJ1-3; D uncertain. The CDR3 length is 17 residues. Germline lookup yields CDR1 SGHDT and CDR2 YYEEEE. Trimming took 1 base from V and 0 from J, leaving 14 bases between them. The CDR3 DNA follows: TGTGCCAGCAGCTTGTTTGCCGGGTGGAGCTCTGGAAACACCATATATTTT. Protein sequence: CASSLFAGWSSGNTIYF.

The chain recombines TRBV19 with TRBJ1-1, with D possibly TRBD1 on 5 matching bases. This CDR3 has 13 amino acids. From germline, CDR1 is LNHDA and CDR2 SQIVND (reference sequence). Trimming pared 3 bases from V and 1 base from J, leaving 6 bases between. The CDR3 reads CASSMGGNTEAFF. The CDR3, as DNA: TGTGCCAGTAGTATGGGGGGGAACACTGAAGCTTTCTTT.

The chain has TRBV7-2 and TRBJ1-2; 8 nucleotides match TRBD1. The CDR3 runs 15 residues. CDR1 SGHTA and CDR2 FQGNSA come from the germline V gene. The trim removed 1 base at V and 7 bases at J, leaving 8 bases unmatched. CDR3 residues: CASSLGAGGAGGYTF. DNA of the CDR3: TGTGCCAGCAGCTTAGGGGCAGGGGGCGCCGGTGGCTACACCTTC.

The V call is TRBV27, the J call TRBJ1-1; 9 bases are shared with TRBD1. V was pared by 11 bases and J by 8 bases, with 15 bases of the junction left unmatched. This CDR3 spans 14 amino acids. Germline-derived CDR1 and CDR2 are MNHEY and SMNVEV (reference sequence). CDR3 sequence reads: CAASRGGTGFEAFF. CDR3 DNA sequence: TGTGCCGCCTCCCGAGGCGGGACAGGGTTCGAAGCTTTCTTT.